What follows is one T cell receptor beta chain and its context. CDR3 size: 15 residues. Germline values: CDR1 LNHDA, CDR2 SQIVND (reference sequence). Trimming pared 10 bases from V and 0 bases from J, leaving 16 bases between. The data stem from a study of blood T cell repertoires in COVID-19. Study overall: Sites across the United States, Italy and Spain contributed samples from acute and convalescent COVID-19. Sample material is recorded as cDNA or gDNA derived from T cells, B-cell-depleted T cells, or PBMCs.

TCRdb keeps only in-frame clones here, not all; method: immunoSEQ multiplex PCR. This sample has some 120,000 clones, with roughly 86% found just once. The V call is TRBV19, the J call TRBJ1-3; D call uncertain. The receptor was isolated from a man aged 35 to 55 with acute or convalescent COVID-19. The source material was peripheral blood. CDR3 region: CATSIGETSGNTIYF. CDR3 sequence (DNA): TGTGCCACCTCAATCGGGGAAACCTCTGGAAACACCATATATTTT.